The 21 T cell receptor beta chains below come from one sample, sequenced in a study of cytomegalovirus exposure and HLA in healthy donors. Sequencing was performed with immunoSEQ multiplex PCR; in TCRdb, only in-frame clones are kept and a portion is missing. The table lists around 150,000 clones, roughly 90% of them singletons, with 4.5% to 7% in the top ten. Sequencing was done on a sample of PBMCs. The source of these receptors is a woman aged 30 to 39 in good health and CMV-seronegative.

The chain employs TRBV4-1 and TRBJ2-1; no reliable D call. The germline gives CDR1 MGHRA, CDR2 YSYEKL. The V end was cut by 0 bases, the J end by 16 bases, with 13 bases between. The CDR3 is 12 residues long. Here the CDR3 DNA reads TGCGCCAGCAGCCAAGAAAAGGGCTTTTTATTCTTC. Translation: CASSQEKGFLFF.

The V call is TRBV6-6, the J call TRBJ1-1; D call uncertain. Germline V CDR1 and CDR2: MNHNY, SVGAGI (reference sequence). V dropped 5 bases and J dropped 0 bases, with 10 bases sitting between them. The CDR3 length is 14 residues. CDR3 DNA: TGTGCCAGCAGTATCTCTACGTTGAACACTGAAGCTTTCTTT. Translating it yields CASSISTLNTEAFF.

The chain uses TRBV7-9 and TRBJ2-7; 9 nucleotides agree with TRBD2. The CDR3 length is 15 residues. Germline V CDR1 and CDR2: SEHNR, FQNEAQ (reference sequence). Unmatched junction bases numbered 6, after V lost 2 bases and J lost 4 bases. CDR3 DNA sequence: TGTGCCAGCAGCTTAAAGGCGGGAGGGACTTACGAGCAGTACTTC. It translates to CASSLKAGGTYEQYF.

This chain joins TRBV7-2 and TRBJ2-5; no reliable D call. V shed 5 bases and J shed 4 bases, with 14 bases lying between them. Germline lookup yields CDR1 SGHTA and CDR2 FQGNSA. The CDR3 is 14 residues long. This CDR3 reads CASSPGKVRETQYF. CDR3 in DNA: TGTGCCAGCAGCCCTGGCAAGGTGCGAGAGACCCAGTACTTC.

The chain uses TRBV25-1 and TRBJ1-2; D gene uncertain. CDR3 size: 14 residues. V lost 1 base and J 2 bases, leaving 8 bases between the germline ends. Germline V CDR1 and CDR2: MGHDK, SYGVNS. Here the CDR3 reads CASSEFGQNYGYTF. The CDR3 coding sequence is TGTGCCAGCAGTGAATTCGGGCAGAACTATGGCTACACCTTC.

The rearrangement joins TRBV6-5 to TRBJ2-3, with 14 positions matching TRBD2. V gave up 8 bases and J gave up 4 bases; unmatched junction bases: 5. The CDR3 totals 15 residues. CDR1 and CDR2 from the germline V gene are MNHEY and SVGAGI. CDR3 amino acids: CASGLTSGGADTQYF. The CDR3 DNA sequence: TGTGCCAGCGGATTGACTAGCGGGGGGGCAGATACGCAGTATTTT.

This clone was observed a single time. This chain links TRBV4-1 with TRBJ2-7, with no clear D. V was cut by 0 bases and J by 6 bases, with 9 bases left in between. CDR1 and CDR2 (germline): MGHRA, YSYEKL. The CDR3 runs to 13 residues. The CDR3 spells CASSQEVVREQYF. The CDR3 nucleotides read TGCGCCAGCAGCCAAGAAGTGGTGCGCGAGCAGTACTTC.

In regard to this clone: A junction end diverges from the germline sequence, so it may reflect a read error. The gene calls are TRBV4-1 and TRBJ1-3, with a possible D match to TRBD1 (5 bases). This CDR3 is 16 amino acids long. Looked up from germline, CDR1 is MGHRA and CDR2 is YSYEKL. The CDR3 is CASTQGAGVSGNTIYF. As DNA, the CDR3 is TGCGCCAGCACCCAAGGGGCAGGAGTCTCTGGAAACACCATATATTTT.

The genes are TRBV2 and TRBJ2-1, with 15 bases that match TRBD2. V lost 10 bases and J lost 7; bases outside the gene matches: 5. Germline CDR1 reads SNHLY; CDR2 reads FYNNEI. The CDR3 sequence is 14 residues long. The CDR3 region has the DNA TGTGCCAACGGAGGGACTAGCGGGAGGAATGAGCAGTTCTTC. It translates to CANGGTSGRNEQFF.

V is TRBV27 and J is TRBJ2-5; 7 nucleotides line up with TRBD1. After removal of 5 bases from V and 5 bases from J, the junction contained 11 bases not matched to a gene. In germline, CDR1 is MNHEY, CDR2 SMNVEV (reference sequence). The CDR3 contains 15 residues. The CDR3 region is CASSMTGMRGETQYF. In DNA, the CDR3 is TGTGCCAGCAGTATGACAGGGATGAGGGGGGAGACCCAGTACTTC.

The gene calls are TRBV7-6 and TRBJ2-5, with 11 bases identical to TRBD2. This CDR3 has 18 residues. Germline V gene lookup returns CDR1 SGHVS and CDR2 FNYEAQ. Trimming took 2 bases from V and 5 from J; bases not matched to a gene: 13. CDR3 coding DNA: TGTGCCAGCAGCTTATATTCTTCAGGACTAGCGGGTTTTGAGACCCAGTACTTC. This sequence encodes CASSLYSSGLAGFETQYF.

This chain connects TRBV4-1 to TRBJ2-2; D remains ambiguous. V was pared by 1 base and J by 4 bases, with 4 bases between. This CDR3 comprises 13 residues. Per the germline V gene, CDR1 is MGHRA and CDR2 is YSYEKL. For the CDR3, the DNA is TGCGCCAGCAGCCAAGGCCCCACCGGGGAGCTGTTTTTT. Encoded protein: CASSQGPTGELFF.

The chain combines TRBV5-4 with TRBJ1-1; 8 bases agree with TRBD1. With V trimmed by 4 bases and J by 4 bases, 6 bases remained unmatched. This CDR3 is built from 14 residues. From germline, CDR1 is SGHNT and CDR2 YYREEE (reference sequence). CDR3 in DNA: TGTGCCAGCAGCAATGGACAGGGCTTCACTGAAGCTTTCTTT. Amino acids: CASSNGQGFTEAFF.

This chain connects TRBV5-1 to TRBJ2-5; 9 bases agree with TRBD2. Germline CDR1 and CDR2: SGHRS and YFSETQ. V was pared by 1 base and J by 1 base, with 8 bases of the junction left unmatched. CDR3 length: 17 amino acids. CDR3 residues: CASSLQPSGIRQETQYF. CDR3 sequence (DNA): TGCGCCAGCAGCTTGCAGCCTAGCGGGATACGCCAAGAGACCCAGTACTTC.

V and J are TRBV6-1 and TRBJ1-4; a weak D match, TRBD1 (5 bases). The CDR3 loop spans 16 amino acids. Between the trimmed V and J ends, which lost 3 bases and 0 bases, there was a span of 11 bases. Per the germline V gene, CDR1 is MNHNS and CDR2 is SASEGT. CDR3 amino acids: CASSDGRAATNEKLFF. The CDR3 coding sequence is TGTGCCAGCAGTGACGGCAGGGCGGCAACTAATGAAAAACTGTTTTTT.

A word on this clone: The sample contains more than one DNA sequence encoding this CDR3. The chain couples TRBV5-4 to TRBJ2-1; 7 positions match TRBD2. After removal of 0 bases from V and 1 base from J, the junction contained 1 base not matched to a gene. Germline V gene data show CDR1 as SGHNT and CDR2 as YYREEE (reference sequence). The CDR3 contains 15 residues. The CDR3 DNA sequence: TGTGCCAGCAGCTTGGGGGGAGGGTCCTACAATGAGCAGTTCTTC. The encoded protein is CASSLGGGSYNEQFF.

V gene TRBV28 combines with J gene TRBJ2-1, with TRBD2 matching over 12 bases. CDR1 is MDHEN, CDR2 SYDVKM, per germline. CDR3 length: 15 residues. With V trimmed by 3 bases and J by 13 bases, 10 bases remained unmatched. The chain's CDR3 is CASSFHPRLAGDQFF. The CDR3 DNA is TGTGCCAGCAGTTTCCATCCTCGACTAGCGGGAGATCAGTTCTTC.

The chain links TRBV11-2 to TRBJ2-4, with a tentative D call TRBD2 (5 bases). Trimming pared 2 bases from V and 6 bases from J, leaving 17 bases between. There are 16 residues in the CDR3. In germline, CDR1 is SGHAT, CDR2 FQNNGV. CDR3 in DNA: TGTGCCAGCAGCTTAACTCTGGACCTGGCGGGAAACATTCAGTACTTC. Amino acid sequence: CASSLTLDLAGNIQYF.

The J gene is TRBJ2-2, the V gene TRBV10-1; possible D gene TRBD2, 5 bases. There are 15 residues in the CDR3. In germline, CDR1 is WNHNN, CDR2 SYGVQD (reference sequence). Trimming took 2 bases from V and 3 from J, leaving 10 bases between them. This CDR3 reads CASSEKLEHTGELFF. In DNA, the CDR3 is TGCGCCAGCAGTGAGAAACTAGAGCACACCGGGGAGCTGTTTTTT.

Note on this clone: The identical CDR3 is also encoded by other nucleotide sequences in the sample. CDR3 nucleotides: TGTGCCAGCAGCTTAGCGGGGGGTTACAATGAGCAGTTCTTC. It yields the protein CASSLAGGYNEQFF. The gene calls are TRBV11-3 and TRBJ2-1; 7 bases match TRBD2. The CDR3 is 14 residues long. Per germline, CDR1 SGHNT and CDR2 YENEEA. The J segment lost 4 bases and the V segment lost 1 base, leaving 1 base of the junction unmatched.

The chain combines TRBV4-3 with TRBJ2-5, with a tentative D call TRBD2 (5 bases). Trimming shortened V by 0 bases and J by 2 bases, and 13 bases separated the two germline ends. The CDR3 loop spans 16 amino acids. Germline-derived CDR1 and CDR2 are LGHNA and YSLEER. The CDR3 DNA follows: TGCGCCAGCAGCCAAGATTTCGGACTGACTCAAGAGACCCAGTACTTC. Its translation: CASSQDFGLTQETQYF.